This section outlines one T cell receptor (beta chain) sequence together with its context. This CDR3 has 14 residues. Trimming took off 3 bases at V and 3 bases at J, with 6 bases between the two ends. CDR1 and CDR2 from the germline V gene are MNHEY and SMNVEV (reference sequence). These data come from a study of control samples from healthy donors and cancer patients. TCRdb's table, derived via immunoSEQ multiplex PCR, lists solely in-frame clones and lacks some. The table lists around 140,000 clones, about 90% of them singletons, with 6% to 9.5% in the top ten. The chain joins TRBV27 to TRBJ1-6; D gene uncertain. This TCR was recovered from a man aged 50 or older with head and neck cancer. Sequencing was carried out using PBMCs. CDR3 sequence reads: CASSLSGYNSPLHF. CDR3 bases: TGTGCCAGCAGTTTGTCGGGCTATAATTCACCCCTCCACTTT.